This TCR beta chain was found in a study of blood T cell repertoires in COVID-19. Study overall: The samples span acute and convalescent COVID-19 from the United States, Italy and Spain. T cells, B-cell-depleted T cells, or PBMCs supplied cDNA or gDNA.

Authors' methods: Amplification with reference gene primers provided the estimates of nucleated cell counts. Some clones are missing from TCRdb's copy, which holds only in-frame ones; the method was immunoSEQ multiplex PCR. Clonal size and the V and J genes are those of that table, whereas D and trimming came from the DNA. This sample has about 240,000 clones; roughly 80% occur once, and the top ten carry 3% to 4%. Germline V gene sequence: CDR1 SGHTA, CDR2 FQGNSA. The V and J ends lost 5 bases and 0 bases respectively, with 10 bases between them. This CDR3 is built from 14 residues. The sample consisted of peripheral blood. The clonotype was recovered from a woman aged 18-30 years with acute or convalescent COVID-19. J is TRBJ1-1 and V is TRBV7-2, with D maybe TRBD1 (6 bases). CDR3 coding DNA: TGTGCCAGCAGCGTACAGGGTATGAACACTGAAGCTTTCTTT. Amino acid sequence: CASSVQGMNTEAFF. The full variable domain, completed using reference TRBV7-2 and TRBJ1-1, is GAGVSQSPSNKVTEKGKDVELRCDPISGHTALYWYRQSLGQGLEFLIYFQGNSAPDKSGLPSDRFSAERTGGSVSTLTIQRTQQEDSAVYLCASSVQGMNTEAFFGQGTRLTVV.